These T cell receptor beta chains were read from a single sample in a study of shared clonotypes between healthy human individuals. The table came from immunoSEQ multiplex PCR; TCRdb's copy has only in-frame clones and leaves some out. Altogether some 2,000,000 clones are present, around 96% being singletons, with the ten largest covering 0.9% to 1.3%. Material: naive CD8+ T cells sorted from blood. The receptor set was obtained from a man aged 18 to 29 in good health. Each CDR3 is given with its conserved first and last residue. A D gene is named only where the DNA matches it firmly. Not all rows give a size; the values are once, few, many and, for expanded clones, a class.

>TRBD2|15|once|TRBJ2-1|TRBV4-3
TGCGCCAGCGGGGGGACTAGCGGAGTATACAATGAGCAGTTCTTC
CASGGTSGVYNEQFF
>.|15|.|TRBJ2-3|TRBV30
TGTGCCTGGAGTGTACGCGGACTTGGGGCAGATACGCAGTATTTT
CAWSVRGLGADTQYF
>.|14|.|TRBJ2-7|TRBV15
TGTGCCACCAGCCTGGCCGGCAACTCCTACGAGCAGTACTTC
CATSLAGNSYEQYF
>.|13|.|TRBJ1-4|TRBV6-1
TGTGCCAGCAGGGCGACCGACGGGGAAAAACTGTTTTTT
CASRATDGEKLFF
>.|14|.|TRBJ2-2|TRBV9
TGTGCCAGCAGTGAACTTAGTGGCACCGGGGAGCTGTTTTTT
CASSELSGTGELFF
>TRBD2|11|.|TRBJ2-1|TRBV6-6
TGTGCCAGCACCGGGGGGTTAGAGGAGTTCTTC
CASTGGLEEFF
>.|15|.|TRBJ1-5|TRBV11-3
TGTGCCAGCAGCTTAGACGGGGATAGCAATCAGCCCCAGCATTTT
CASSLDGDSNQPQHF
>.|15|.|TRBJ1-2|TRBV4-2
TGTGCCAGCAGCCAAGATTCAGGAATAATCTATGGCTACACCTTC
CASSQDSGIIYGYTF
>.|13|.|TRBJ2-7|TRBV5-6
TGTGCCAGCCGGGACGCGAGCTCCTACGAGCAGTACTTC
CASRDASSYEQYF
>TRBD2|17|.|TRBJ2-7|TRBV5-5
TGTGCCAGCAGCAGCGACGGGACTAGCGGGCGGTACTACGAGCAGTACTTC
CASSSDGTSGRYYEQYF
>.|17|.|TRBJ1-5|TRBV4-2
TGTGCCAGCAGCCAAACCCCAGGCGATCCTAGCAATCAGCCCCAGCATTTT
CASSQTPGDPSNQPQHF
>.|15|.|TRBJ1-1|TRBV7-2
TGTGCCAGCAGCCCCGACGGACCGTTGAACACTGAAGCTTTCTTT
CASSPDGPLNTEAFF
>TRBD2|14|.|TRBJ2-7|TRBV7-9
TGTGCCAGCAGCTTAGAAGGACTAGTCCCCGAGCAGTACTTC
CASSLEGLVPEQYF
>TRBD2|15|.|TRBJ2-3|TRBV5-1
TGCGCCAGCAGGCAAACTAGCGGATGGGGGGATACGCAGTATTTT
CASRQTSGWGDTQYF
>.|13|.|TRBJ1-1|TRBV27
TGTGCCAGCAGTCGACTGGGGGACACTGAAGCTTTCTTT
CASSRLGDTEAFF
>.|14|.|TRBJ2-7|TRBV7-8
TGTGCCAGCAGCTTAATGAACTGGGGTTACGAGCAGTACTTC
CASSLMNWGYEQYF
>.|13|.|TRBJ2-7|TRBV7-9
TGTGCCAGCAGCTTAGCTAGCTCCTACGAGCAGTACTTC
CASSLASSYEQYF
>.|13|.|TRBJ1-1|TRBV5-1
TGCGCCAGCAGCTTGGGGGCCGGGACTGAAGCTTTCTTT
CASSLGAGTEAFF
>.|12|.|TRBJ1-2|TRBV27
TGTGCCAGCAGGACGGGAAGCCTTGGCTACACCTTC
CASRTGSLGYTF
>.|16|.|TRBJ2-7|TRBV5-1
TGCGCCAGCAGCTTGGACCGGACGGGGAGCTCCTACGAGCAGTACTTC
CASSLDRTGSSYEQYF
>.|13|.|TRBJ2-5|TRBV13
TGTGCCAGCAGCTTACAAAGTGGAGAGACCCAGTACTTC
CASSLQSGETQYF
>TRBD2|16|once|TRBJ2-3|TRBV27
TGTGCCAGCAGTTTACCAGCGGGGGGGCTTGCGGATACGCAGTATTTT
CASSLPAGGLADTQYF
>TRBD1|14|once|TRBJ1-2|TRBV9
TGTGCCAGCAGCGCGGACAGGGGGGAGGGTGGCTACACCTTC
CASSADRGEGGYTF
>TRBD1|14|.|TRBJ1-2|TRBV27
TGTGCCAGCAGTTTCATTGGGACAGGGGATGGCTACACCTTC
CASSFIGTGDGYTF
>.|13|.|TRBJ2-7|TRBV6-6
TGTGCCAGCAGTTACTTATTACGTGAGGAGCAGTACTTC
CASSYLLREEQYF
>.|12|.|TRBJ1-5|TRBV6-1
TGTGCCACCAGAGAAGGCCATCAGCCCCAGCATTTT
CATREGHQPQHF
>TRBD2|19|.|TRBJ2-1|TRBV5-4
TGTGCCAGCAGCTCAGACCGGGAGGCTAGCTTCTTGGTCTACAATGAGCAGTTCTTC
CASSSDREASFLVYNEQFF
>TRBD2|19|.|TRBJ2-7|TRBV27
TGTGCCAGCAGTTTATCGGGCAGGTCCCACCCGGGGGGGTCCTACGAGCAGTACTTC
CASSLSGRSHPGGSYEQYF
>.|15|.|TRBJ2-1|TRBV7-9
TGTGCCAGCAGCTCCCCTTTATCCGAGAACAATGAGCAGTTCTTC
CASSSPLSENNEQFF
>.|13|.|TRBJ2-2|TRBV14
TGTGCCAGCAGCCAAGGTTTGTCCGGGGAGCTGTTTTTT
CASSQGLSGELFF
>.|16|.|TRBJ1-6|TRBV5-6
TGTGCCAGCAGCTTGGGGGACCCCTTCATGGGTTCACCCCTCCACTTT
CASSLGDPFMGSPLHF
>.|14|.|TRBJ2-1|TRBV18
TGTGCCAGCTCACCAGTGGACAGTTACAATGAGCAGTTCTTC
CASSPVDSYNEQFF
>.|15|.|TRBJ2-7|TRBV9
TGTGCCAGCAGCGAGGGGGGGAACCCCTCTTACGAGCAGTACTTC
CASSEGGNPSYEQYF
>.|16|.|TRBJ2-1|TRBV7-8
TGTGCCAGCAGCTTAGCACCCTATTTGGGTCCTAACGAGCAGTTCTTC
CASSLAPYLGPNEQFF
>TRBD1|13|.|TRBJ2-1|TRBV12-5
TGTGCTAGTGGCGGGACAGCCTACAATGAGCAGTTCTTC
CASGGTAYNEQFF
>.|13|.|TRBJ1-1|TRBV9
TGTGCCAGCGGCCGGGGGCCATACACTGAAGCTTTCTTT
CASGRGPYTEAFF
>TRBD2|16|once|TRBJ2-3|TRBV6-5
TGTGCCAGCAGTTACTGGGCGGGAGGGGGCACAGATACGCAGTATTTT
CASSYWAGGGTDTQYF
>.|15|.|TRBJ2-1|TRBV5-1
TGCGCCAGCAGCTCGGGACCCCGGAGCAACAATGAGCAGTTCTTC
CASSSGPRSNNEQFF
>TRBD1|12|.|TRBJ1-6|TRBV5-6
TGTGCCAGCACCGACAGGGTCTCACCCCTCCACTTT
CASTDRVSPLHF
>.|12|once|TRBJ1-1|TRBV6-5
TGTGCCAGCAGTTACAGGGGCCCTGAAGCTTTCTTT
CASSYRGPEAFF
>.|14|.|TRBJ2-7|TRBV30
TGTGCCTGGAGTGGGACAGATCGCTCCTACGAGCAGTACTTC
CAWSGTDRSYEQYF
>.|14|.|TRBJ1-2|TRBV2
TGTGCCAGCAGCGCCATAGGACAGATCTATGGCTACACCTTC
CASSAIGQIYGYTF
>TRBD2|16|.|TRBJ2-3|TRBV27
TGTGCCAGCACCCTCGCGCCTAGCGGCCTCACAGATACGCAGTATTTT
CASTLAPSGLTDTQYF
>TRBD1|13|.|TRBJ2-7|TRBV29-1
TGCAGCGTTGAAGTGACAGGGGTCGACGAGCAGTACTTC
CSVEVTGVDEQYF
>TRBD2|17|.|TRBJ2-1|TRBV14
TGTGCCAGCAGCCAAGACGCTGAGGTAGCGGGGTGGGCTGAGCAGTTCTTC
CASSQDAEVAGWAEQFF
>.|15|.|TRBJ2-3|TRBV15
TGTGCCACCAGCAGAGGCGGGACTAGCACAGATACGCAGTATTTT
CATSRGGTSTDTQYF
>.|15|.|TRBJ2-3|TRBV6-5
TGTGCCAGCAGTTATCGGGTATCGGGAACAGATACGCAGTATTTT
CASSYRVSGTDTQYF
>.|13|.|TRBJ1-1|TRBV27
TGTGCCAGCAGTTTATACTGGAACACTGAAGCTTTCTTT
CASSLYWNTEAFF
>.|15|.|TRBJ2-1|TRBV6-6
TGTGCCAGCCAAAACAAGAGGGGTGCCTACAATGAGCAGTTCTTC
CASQNKRGAYNEQFF
>.|13|.|TRBJ2-5|TRBV30
TGTGCCTGGAGTGTAACCAGCCAAGAGACCCAGTACTTC
CAWSVTSQETQYF
>.|13|.|TRBJ1-1|TRBV5-4
TGTGCCAGCAGCTTCAGGGGAGGGACTGAAGCTTTCTTT
CASSFRGGTEAFF
>.|15|.|TRBJ1-1|TRBV28
TGTGCCAGCAGTTTATCCCCCAGCGGGGGAACTGAAGCTTTCTTT
CASSLSPSGGTEAFF
>.|15|few|TRBJ2-2|TRBV2
TGTGCCAGTGGCCCGTCATCGGTGCACACCGGGGAGCTGTTTTTT
CASGPSSVHTGELFF
>.|11|.|TRBJ1-1|TRBV25-1
TGTGCCAGCGGTGGGGGAACTGAAGCTTTCTTT
CASGGGTEAFF
>TRBD2|16|once|TRBJ2-1|TRBV27
TGTGCCAGCAGTTTGACCCTAGCGGGAGGCGCCAATGAGCAGTTCTTC
CASSLTLAGGANEQFF
>.|14|.|TRBJ2-5|TRBV27
TGTGCCAGCAGTTGGTCATCCCCTCAAGAGACCCAGTACTTC
CASSWSSPQETQYF
>TRBD1|13|.|TRBJ1-2|TRBV27
TGTGCCAGCAGGCCGACAGGGGAGGGAGGCTACACCTTC
CASRPTGEGGYTF
>.|16|.|TRBJ2-7|TRBV6-5
TGTGCCAGCAGTTACTCGGTGGGCGAGGCGGCCTACGAGCAGTACTTC
CASSYSVGEAAYEQYF
>.|14|.|TRBJ2-3|TRBV11-2
TGTGCCAGCAGCCCGGGACCAAGCACAGATACGCAGTATTTT
CASSPGPSTDTQYF